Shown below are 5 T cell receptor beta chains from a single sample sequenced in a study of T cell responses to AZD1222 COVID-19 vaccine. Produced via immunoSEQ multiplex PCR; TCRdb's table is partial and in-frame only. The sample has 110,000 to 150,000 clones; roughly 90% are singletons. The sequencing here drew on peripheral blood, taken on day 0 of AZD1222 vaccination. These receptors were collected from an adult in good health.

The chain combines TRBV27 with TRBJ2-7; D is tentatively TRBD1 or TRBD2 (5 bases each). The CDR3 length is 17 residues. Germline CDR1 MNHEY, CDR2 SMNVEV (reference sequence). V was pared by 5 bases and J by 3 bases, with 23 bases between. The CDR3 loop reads CASSPSGSGTAYYEQYF. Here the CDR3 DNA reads TGTGCCAGCAGTCCTTCTGGATCCGGGACGGCCTACTACGAGCAGTACTTC.

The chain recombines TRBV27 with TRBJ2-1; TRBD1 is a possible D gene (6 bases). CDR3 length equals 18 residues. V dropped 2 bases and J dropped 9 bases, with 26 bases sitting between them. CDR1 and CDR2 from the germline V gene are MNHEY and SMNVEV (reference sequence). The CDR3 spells CASSLRASGGLGRGEQFF. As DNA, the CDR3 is TGTGCCAGCAGTTTAAGGGCCTCTGGGGGCCTGGGTAGGGGTGAGCAGTTCTTC.

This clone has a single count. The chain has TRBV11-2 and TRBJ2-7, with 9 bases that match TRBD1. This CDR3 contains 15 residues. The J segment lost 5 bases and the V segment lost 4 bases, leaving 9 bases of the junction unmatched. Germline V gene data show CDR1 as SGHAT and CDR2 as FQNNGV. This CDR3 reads CASSYSGTGSHEQYF. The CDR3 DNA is TGTGCCAGCAGCTATTCCGGGACAGGGTCCCACGAGCAGTACTTC.

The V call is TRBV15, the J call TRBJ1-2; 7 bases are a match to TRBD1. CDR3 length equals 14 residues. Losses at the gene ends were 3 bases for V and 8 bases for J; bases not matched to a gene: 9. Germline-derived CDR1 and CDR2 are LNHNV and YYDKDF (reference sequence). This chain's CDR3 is CATSSPQTGIGYTF. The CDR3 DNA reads TGTGCCACCAGCAGCCCACAGACAGGGATCGGCTACACCTTC.

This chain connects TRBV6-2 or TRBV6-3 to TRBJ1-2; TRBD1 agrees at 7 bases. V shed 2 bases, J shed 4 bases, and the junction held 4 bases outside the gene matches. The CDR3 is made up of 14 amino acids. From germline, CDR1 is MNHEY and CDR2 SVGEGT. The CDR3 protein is CASSYLGQVYGYTF. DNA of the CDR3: TGTGCCAGCAGTTACCTCGGACAGGTCTATGGCTACACCTTC.